This T cell receptor (beta chain) was retrieved from a study of cytomegalovirus exposure and HLA in healthy donors. Study-level findings and limits: DRB1 showed the most TCR associations and HLA-C the fewest in a later analysis, as rates varied by HLA locus. Indistinguishability led to the exclusion of some V segments, TRBV6-2 and TRBV6-3 included. In a later analysis, HLA-associated TCR beta chains were more clonally expanded than equally common others.

Primers: 60 Vbeta forward and 13 Jbeta reverse. TCRdb's table, derived via immunoSEQ multiplex PCR, lists solely in-frame clones and lacks some. The sample lists about 120,000 clones, 80% occurring once. A note on this clone: As yet, its antigen is unknown.

The V gene's germline CDR1 is SGHRS and CDR2 YFSETQ. The V segment lost 3 bases and the J segment 3 bases; nucleotides outside the gene matches: 12. CDR3 length: 19 amino acids. The sequencing input was PBMCs. The origin of this receptor is a man between 25 and 39 years old in good health and CMV-seronegative. The gene calls are TRBV5-1 and TRBJ2-3; 14 nucleotides agree with TRBD2. The CDR3 loop is CASSYGTSGGLKYTDTQYF. CDR3 bases: TGCGCCAGCAGCTACGGGACTAGCGGGGGCCTGAAGTATACAGATACGCAGTATTTT.